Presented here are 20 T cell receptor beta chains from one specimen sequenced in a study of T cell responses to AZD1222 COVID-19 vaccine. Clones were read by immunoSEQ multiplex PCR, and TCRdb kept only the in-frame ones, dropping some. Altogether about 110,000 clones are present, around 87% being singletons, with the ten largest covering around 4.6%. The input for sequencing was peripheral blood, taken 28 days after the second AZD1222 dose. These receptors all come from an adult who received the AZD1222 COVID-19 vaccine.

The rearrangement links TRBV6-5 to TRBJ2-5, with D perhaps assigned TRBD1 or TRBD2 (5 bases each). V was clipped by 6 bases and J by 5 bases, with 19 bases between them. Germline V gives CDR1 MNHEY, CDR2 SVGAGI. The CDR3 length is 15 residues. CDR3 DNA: TGTGCCAGCAGCGTTGGGGGAGTGGCGGGCGAGACCCAGTACTTC. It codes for CASSVGGVAGETQYF.

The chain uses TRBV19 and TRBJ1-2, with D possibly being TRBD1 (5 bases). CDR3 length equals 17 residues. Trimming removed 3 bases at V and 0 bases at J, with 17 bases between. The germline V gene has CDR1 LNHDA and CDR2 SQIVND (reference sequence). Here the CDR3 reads CASSILIPGRANYGYTF. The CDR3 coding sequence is TGTGCCAGTAGTATTCTTATACCGGGACGAGCTAACTATGGCTACACCTTC.

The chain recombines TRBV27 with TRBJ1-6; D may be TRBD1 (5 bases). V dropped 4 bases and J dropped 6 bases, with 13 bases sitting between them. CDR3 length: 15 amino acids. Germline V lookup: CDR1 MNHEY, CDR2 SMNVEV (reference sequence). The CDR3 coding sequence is TGTGCCAGCAGTTGGCGAGGGGCGGGTAATTCACCCCTCCACTTT. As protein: CASSWRGAGNSPLHF.

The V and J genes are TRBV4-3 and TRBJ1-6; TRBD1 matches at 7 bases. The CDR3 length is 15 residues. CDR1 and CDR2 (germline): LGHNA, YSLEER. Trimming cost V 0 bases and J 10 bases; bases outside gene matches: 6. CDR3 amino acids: CASSQEGRGWSPLHF. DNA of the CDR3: TGCGCCAGCAGCCAAGAAGGCAGGGGGTGGTCACCCCTCCACTTT.

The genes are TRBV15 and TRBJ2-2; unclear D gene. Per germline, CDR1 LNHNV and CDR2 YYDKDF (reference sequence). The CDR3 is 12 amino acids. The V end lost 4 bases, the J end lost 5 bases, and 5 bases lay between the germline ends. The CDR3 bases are TGTGCCACCAGCACGAGGACCGGGGAGCTGTTTTTT. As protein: CATSTRTGELFF.

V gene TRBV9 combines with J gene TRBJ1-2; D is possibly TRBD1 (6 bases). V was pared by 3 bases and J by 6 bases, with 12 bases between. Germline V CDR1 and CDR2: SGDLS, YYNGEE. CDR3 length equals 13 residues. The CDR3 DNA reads TGTGCCAGCAGCGCGATGCACAGGGATGGCTACACCTTC. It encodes CASSAMHRDGYTF.

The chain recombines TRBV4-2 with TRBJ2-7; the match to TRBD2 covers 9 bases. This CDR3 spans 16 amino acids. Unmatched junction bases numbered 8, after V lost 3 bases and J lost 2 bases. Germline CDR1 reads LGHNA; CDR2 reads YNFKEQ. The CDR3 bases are TGTGCCAGCAGCCAGGTAGCGGGGGAGGAAGCCTACGAGCAGTACTTC. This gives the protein CASSQVAGEEAYEQYF.

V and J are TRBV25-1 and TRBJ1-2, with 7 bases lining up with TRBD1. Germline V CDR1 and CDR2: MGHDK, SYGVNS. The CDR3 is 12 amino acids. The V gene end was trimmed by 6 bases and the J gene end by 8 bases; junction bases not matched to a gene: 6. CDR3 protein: CASSPGGAGYTF. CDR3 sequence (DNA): TGTGCCAGCAGCCCAGGGGGTGCAGGCTACACCTTC.

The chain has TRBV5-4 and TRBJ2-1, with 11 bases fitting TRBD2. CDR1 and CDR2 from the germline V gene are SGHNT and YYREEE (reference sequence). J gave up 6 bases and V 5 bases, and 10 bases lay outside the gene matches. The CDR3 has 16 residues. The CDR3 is CASSSLTSGNSNEQFF. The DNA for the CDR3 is TGTGCCAGCAGTTCCCTGACTAGCGGGAACTCCAATGAGCAGTTCTTC.

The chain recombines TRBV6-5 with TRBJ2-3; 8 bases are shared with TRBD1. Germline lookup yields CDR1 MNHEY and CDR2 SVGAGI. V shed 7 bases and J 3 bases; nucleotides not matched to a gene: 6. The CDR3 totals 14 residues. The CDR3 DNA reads TGTGCCAGCAACCGACAGGGGAGGACAGATACGCAGTATTTT. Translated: CASNRQGRTDTQYF.

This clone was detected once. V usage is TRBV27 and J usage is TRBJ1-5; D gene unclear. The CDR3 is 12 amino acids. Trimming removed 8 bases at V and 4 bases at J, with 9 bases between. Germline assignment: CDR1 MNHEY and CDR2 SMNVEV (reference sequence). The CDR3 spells CASGVGNQPQHF. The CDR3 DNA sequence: TGTGCCAGCGGCGTGGGGAATCAGCCCCAGCATTTT.

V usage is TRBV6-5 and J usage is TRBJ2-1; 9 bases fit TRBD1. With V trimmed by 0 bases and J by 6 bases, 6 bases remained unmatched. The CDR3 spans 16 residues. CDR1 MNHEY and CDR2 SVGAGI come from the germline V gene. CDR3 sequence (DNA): TGTGCCAGCAGTTACTCGACCGGGACAGGGCTCAATGAGCAGTTCTTC. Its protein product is CASSYSTGTGLNEQFF.

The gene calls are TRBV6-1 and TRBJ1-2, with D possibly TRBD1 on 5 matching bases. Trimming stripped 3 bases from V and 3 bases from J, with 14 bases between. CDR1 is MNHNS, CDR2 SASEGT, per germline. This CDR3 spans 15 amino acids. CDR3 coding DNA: TGTGCCAGCAGTGAGACCCACGGGACGCACTATGGCTACACCTTC. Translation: CASSETHGTHYGYTF.

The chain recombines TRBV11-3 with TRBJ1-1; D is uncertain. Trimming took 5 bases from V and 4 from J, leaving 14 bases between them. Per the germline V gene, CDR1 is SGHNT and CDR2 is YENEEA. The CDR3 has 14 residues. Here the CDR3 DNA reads TGTGCCAGCAGCCCTGGACCCTCGGGCACTGAAGCTTTCTTT. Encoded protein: CASSPGPSGTEAFF.

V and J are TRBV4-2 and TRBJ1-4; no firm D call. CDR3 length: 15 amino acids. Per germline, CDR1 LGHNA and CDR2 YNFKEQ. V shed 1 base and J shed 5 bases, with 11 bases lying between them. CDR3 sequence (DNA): TGTGCCAGCAGCCAAGGAGAACGGGAAAATGAAAAACTGTTTTTT. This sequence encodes CASSQGERENEKLFF.

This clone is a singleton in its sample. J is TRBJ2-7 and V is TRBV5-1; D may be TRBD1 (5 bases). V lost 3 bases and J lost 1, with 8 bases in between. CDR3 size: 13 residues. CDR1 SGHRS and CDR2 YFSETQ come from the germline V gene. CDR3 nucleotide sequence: TGCGCCAGCAGCTCGGACACATCCTACGAGCAGTACTTC. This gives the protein CASSSDTSYEQYF.

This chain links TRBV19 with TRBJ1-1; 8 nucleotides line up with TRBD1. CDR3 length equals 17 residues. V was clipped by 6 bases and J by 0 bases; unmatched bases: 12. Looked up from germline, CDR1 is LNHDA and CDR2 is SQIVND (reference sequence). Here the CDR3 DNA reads TGTGCCAGTAGCCCTACAGGGGGTCCACCGCTGAACACTGAAGCTTTCTTT. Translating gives CASSPTGGPPLNTEAFF.

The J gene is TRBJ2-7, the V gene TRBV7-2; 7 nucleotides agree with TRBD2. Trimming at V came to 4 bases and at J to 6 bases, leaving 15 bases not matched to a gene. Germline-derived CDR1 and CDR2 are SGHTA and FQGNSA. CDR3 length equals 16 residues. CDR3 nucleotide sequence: TGTGCCAGCAGCTCAACCTCCGGCGCGGGGGTCGGCGAGCAGTACTTC. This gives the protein CASSSTSGAGVGEQYF.

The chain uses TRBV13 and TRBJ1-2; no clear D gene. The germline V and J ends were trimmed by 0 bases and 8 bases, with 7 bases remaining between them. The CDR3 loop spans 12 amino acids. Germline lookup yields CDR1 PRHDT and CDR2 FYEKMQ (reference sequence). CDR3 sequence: CASSLGRGGYTF. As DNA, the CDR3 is TGTGCCAGCAGCTTAGGGCGAGGAGGCTACACCTTC.

CDR3 nucleotides: TGTGCCAGTAGTCTGTTGACAGGGGGTGGTGGCTACACCTTC. The encoded protein is CASSLLTGGGGYTF. This chain connects TRBV19 to TRBJ1-2, with TRBD1 matching 9 bases. The CDR3 runs to 14 residues. Germline V gene data show CDR1 as LNHDA and CDR2 as SQIVND (reference sequence). V was pared by 5 bases and J by 7 bases, with 8 bases of the junction left unmatched.